This is a list of T cell receptor beta chains from one sample in a study of shared clonotypes between healthy human individuals. Assay: immunoSEQ multiplex PCR; the TCRdb copy retains only in-frame clones and omits some. The sample lists around 2.5 million clones, over 85% occurring once. The material sequenced was naive CD4+ T cells from PBMCs. All receptors derive from a man between 18 and 35 years old in good health. Some clones in this sample may be carry-over from other donors' samples. CDR3s include the opening cysteine and the closing phenylalanine or tryptophan. D genes are given only for firm matches. Not every row has a clone size; where given, it reads once, few, many or a size class.

J gene	V gene	D gene	clone size	CDR3 protein	CDR3 DNA
TRBJ1-2	TRBV29-1	.	.	CSVGWEAGGYTF	TGCAGCGTTGGATGGGAGGCGGGTGGCTACACCTTC
TRBJ2-2	TRBV4-3	.	.	CASSQENTSPNTGELFF	TGCGCCAGCAGCCAAGAAAACACTTCTCCGAACACCGGGGAGCTGTTTTTT
TRBJ1-1	TRBV14	.	.	CASSQDSVEAFF	TGTGCCAGCAGCCAAGACTCGGTTGAAGCTTTCTTT
TRBJ2-1	TRBV5-1	.	.	CASSLAAISANEQFF	TGCGCCAGCAGCTTGGCCGCGATAAGCGCAAATGAGCAGTTCTTC
TRBJ2-7	TRBV4-1	TRBD1	once	CASSQDGQGAYEQYF	TGCGCCAGCAGCCAAGATGGGCAGGGGGCCTACGAGCAGTACTTC
TRBJ2-1	TRBV28	TRBD2	.	CASSVRGLAGQNEQFF	TGTGCCAGCAGCGTTAGGGGACTAGCGGGTCAGAATGAGCAGTTCTTC
TRBJ2-3	TRBV4-2	.	.	CASSQAGSPDTQYF	TGTGCCAGCAGCCAGGCGGGGTCCCCGGATACGCAGTATTTT
TRBJ2-1	TRBV7-3	.	.	CASRTKAGGSEQFF	TGTGCCAGCAGGACAAAAGCCGGGGGCAGTGAGCAGTTCTTC
TRBJ2-3	TRBV19	.	.	CASSTRGLGTQYF	TGTGCCAGTAGTACCAGGGGACTGGGTACGCAGTATTTT
TRBJ1-2	TRBV6-9	.	.	CASSPGGGSYGYTF	TGTGCCAGCAGTCCCGGCGGCGGGAGCTATGGCTACACCTTC
TRBJ2-7	TRBV6-1	TRBD2	.	CASKLAEIYEQYF	TGTGCCAGCAAACTAGCGGAGATCTACGAGCAGTACTTC
TRBJ1-5	TRBV28	.	.	CASSFGIGERSNQPQHF	TGTGCCAGCAGTTTTGGCATCGGGGAAAGGAGCAATCAGCCCCAGCATTTT
TRBJ2-1	TRBV7-2	TRBD2	.	CASSSASGEVDEQFF	TGTGCCAGCAGTTCGGCTAGCGGGGAGGTCGATGAGCAGTTCTTC
TRBJ2-7	TRBV6-5	.	.	CASSQWASSYEQYF	TGTGCCAGCAGCCAGTGGGCCAGCTCCTACGAGCAGTACTTC
TRBJ2-1	TRBV30	.	.	CAWTQGPYNEQFF	TGTGCCTGGACACAGGGTCCTTACAATGAGCAGTTCTTC
TRBJ2-7	TRBV19	TRBD1	.	CASSRGPGQDTYEQYF	TGTGCCAGTAGTAGGGGGCCGGGACAGGACACCTACGAGCAGTACTTC
TRBJ2-5	TRBV7-2	.	.	CASSTESGSLETQYF	TGTGCCAGCAGCACCGAATCTGGGAGTTTGGAGACCCAGTACTTC
TRBJ2-6	TRBV14	.	few	CASSQVSGANVLTF	TGTGCCAGCAGCCAGGTCTCTGGGGCCAACGTCCTGACTTTC
TRBJ1-1	TRBV5-6	TRBD1	.	CASSAGQGRGTAEAFF	TGTGCCAGCAGCGCGGGACAGGGCCGGGGAACAGCTGAAGCTTTCTTT
TRBJ2-3	TRBV11-2	TRBD2	.	CASSPYAGTTTDTQYF	TGTGCCAGCAGCCCGTATGCCGGGACTACCACAGATACGCAGTATTTT
TRBJ1-5	TRBV18	.	.	CASSPTVDQPQHF	TGTGCCAGCTCACCAACCGTTGATCAGCCCCAGCATTTT
TRBJ2-3	TRBV7-2	.	.	CASSLVPGGPDTQYF	TGTGCCAGCAGCTTAGTCCCAGGAGGTCCAGATACGCAGTATTTT
TRBJ2-7	TRBV5-1	TRBD2	few	CASSQGLDPYEQYF	TGCGCCAGCAGCCAAGGACTAGATCCCTACGAGCAGTACTTC
TRBJ1-5	TRBV4-2	.	.	CASSQLRERNQPQHF	TGTGCCAGCAGCCAACTCCGGGAACGAAATCAGCCCCAGCATTTT
TRBJ1-4	TRBV7-9	.	.	CASSRGSATNEKLFF	TGTGCCAGCAGCCGAGGGTCGGCGACTAATGAAAAACTGTTTTTT
TRBJ2-2	TRBV7-8	TRBD2	.	CASSAGLAGGSNTGELFF	TGTGCCAGCAGCGCCGGACTAGCGGGGGGATCGAACACCGGGGAGCTGTTTTTT
TRBJ1-3	TRBV28	.	once	CASSFGGGNSGNTIYF	TGTGCCAGCAGTTTCGGGGGAGGGAACTCTGGAAACACCATATATTTT
TRBJ1-3	TRBV5-1	.	.	CASSSDPHSGNTIYF	TGCGCCAGCAGCTCGGACCCACACTCTGGAAACACCATATATTTT
TRBJ2-1	TRBV11-2	TRBD2	.	CASSLLGLAGDYEQFF	TGTGCCAGCAGCTTACTGGGGCTAGCGGGAGATTATGAGCAGTTCTTC
TRBJ2-2	TRBV6-5	TRBD1	.	CASSPQGVTGELFF	TGTGCCAGCAGCCCCCAGGGGGTAACCGGGGAGCTGTTTTTT
TRBJ1-2	TRBV19	TRBD1	.	CASSINRGNYGYTF	TGTGCCAGTAGTATAAACAGGGGGAACTATGGCTACACCTTC
TRBJ2-3	TRBV5-6	.	.	CASSRNPSVLTDTQYF	TGTGCCAGCAGCCGAAATCCTAGCGTACTCACAGATACGCAGTATTTT
TRBJ2-7	TRBV14	.	.	CASSIGLPSSYEQYF	TGTGCCAGCAGTATCGGGTTACCGAGCTCCTACGAGCAGTACTTC
TRBJ2-2	TRBV7-3	TRBD2	once	CASSLSAGAAAGELFF	TGTGCCAGCAGCTTATCGGCGGGAGCGGCGGCCGGGGAGCTGTTTTTT
TRBJ2-3	TRBV7-3	TRBD1	.	CASSRQGAETDTQYF	TGTGCCAGCAGCCGACAGGGGGCTGAGACAGATACGCAGTATTTT
TRBJ2-7	TRBV13	.	few	CASSPIRGQNYEQYF	TGTGCCAGCAGCCCGATCCGAGGACAGAACTACGAGCAGTACTTC
TRBJ2-5	TRBV9	TRBD1	.	CASSARGRGPEETQYF	TGTGCCAGCAGCGCGAGGGGCAGGGGGCCAGAAGAGACCCAGTACTTC
TRBJ2-2	TRBV4-1	.	once	CASSQRAAGTGELFF	TGCGCCAGCAGCCAGCGAGCCGCCGGCACCGGGGAGCTGTTTTTT
TRBJ1-1	TRBV9	.	.	CASSHLEGGNTEAFF	TGTGCCAGCAGTCACCTTGAGGGCGGGAACACTGAAGCTTTCTTT
TRBJ1-2	TRBV28	TRBD1	few	CASSSGQARGYTF	TGTGCCAGCAGTTCGGGACAGGCGCGGGGCTACACCTTC
TRBJ2-1	TRBV5-1	TRBD2	.	CASSLRLAGSSYNEQFF	TGCGCCAGCAGCTTGAGGCTAGCGGGAAGCTCCTACAATGAGCAGTTCTTC
TRBJ2-2	TRBV9	.	.	CASSVNGENTGELFF	TGTGCCAGCAGCGTAAACGGGGAGAACACCGGGGAGCTGTTTTTT
TRBJ1-5	TRBV27	TRBD1	.	CASSQATGLSNQPQHF	TGTGCCAGCAGCCAAGCGACAGGGTTGAGCAATCAGCCCCAGCATTTT
TRBJ1-3	TRBV5-6	.	.	CASSITGNTIYF	TGTGCCAGCAGCATAACTGGAAACACCATATATTTT
TRBJ2-7	TRBV11-3	.	.	CASSLTTGSGEQYF	TGTGCCAGCAGCCTAACCACAGGGTCGGGGGAGCAGTACTTC
TRBJ1-1	TRBV5-1	.	.	CASSLGSGSNTEAFF	TGCGCCAGCAGCTTGGGGTCAGGATCGAACACTGAAGCTTTCTTT
TRBJ1-1	TRBV18	.	.	CASSPSQFEAFF	TGTGCCAGCTCACCCTCCCAGTTTGAAGCTTTCTTT
TRBJ1-2	TRBV6-1	.	.	CASSESGRGYTF	TGTGCCAGCAGTGAAAGCGGGCGGGGCTACACCTTC
TRBJ1-5	TRBV6-6	TRBD1	.	CASSYPDRGGQPQHF	TGTGCCAGCAGTTACCCGGACAGGGGGGGGCAGCCCCAGCATTTT
TRBJ2-1	TRBV18	.	.	CASSPGGQNPYNEQFF	TGTGCCAGCTCACCCGGTGGACAGAATCCCTACAATGAGCAGTTCTTC
TRBJ2-2	TRBV7-2	.	.	CASSPVANTGELFF	TGTGCCAGCAGCCCGGTTGCGAACACCGGGGAGCTGTTTTTT
TRBJ1-2	TRBV6-5	.	.	CASSPGGLRGYGYTF	TGTGCCAGCAGCCCCGGGGGCCTACGCGGCTATGGCTACACCTTC
TRBJ2-5	TRBV6-1	.	.	CASIRQSKETQYF	TGTGCCAGCATCCGACAGTCCAAAGAGACCCAGTACTTC
TRBJ2-1	TRBV14	.	once	CASSQVRASLYNEQFF	TGTGCCAGCAGCCAAGTCAGGGCTAGCCTTTACAATGAGCAGTTCTTC
TRBJ2-1	TRBV7-9	.	.	CASSLGSRYNEQFF	TGTGCCAGCAGCTTAGGTTCAAGATACAATGAGCAGTTCTTC